The 21 T cell receptor beta chains listed next were all sequenced from one sample in a study of cytomegalovirus exposure and HLA in healthy donors. This PCR relied on a set of 60 Vbeta primers and 13 Jbeta primers. Sequencing used immunoSEQ multiplex PCR; TCRdb keeps in-frame clones, though not all of them. The table has 150,000 to 200,000 clones, more than 80% seen once. Sequenced material: PBMCs. The origin of the receptors is a woman in her twenties or thirties in good health and CMV-seropositive.

Only one count was recorded for this clone. The genes are TRBV18 and TRBJ2-1; D gene uncertain. There are 15 residues in the CDR3. Germline V gene sequence: CDR1 KGHSH, CDR2 LQKENI. V was cut by 5 bases and J by 0 bases, with 11 bases left in between. CDR3 residues: CASSSITGSYNEQFF. CDR3 DNA sequence: TGTGCCAGCTCATCAATAACCGGCTCCTACAATGAGCAGTTCTTC.

The chain uses TRBV7-3 and TRBJ2-2; D perhaps matches TRBD2 (6 bases). This CDR3 has 15 residues. Trimming took 2 bases from V and 0 from J, leaving 7 bases between them. The germline gives CDR1 SGHTA, CDR2 FQGTGA. CDR3 residues: CASSLGGSNTGELFF. The CDR3, as DNA: TGTGCCAGCAGCTTAGGGGGGTCGAACACCGGGGAGCTGTTTTTT.

The chain is built from TRBV4-2 and TRBJ2-4; D gene ambiguous. This CDR3 has 16 residues. V was cut by 1 base and J by 8 bases, with 18 bases left in between. The V gene's germline CDR1 is LGHNA and CDR2 YNFKEQ. The DNA of the CDR3 is TGTGCCAGCAGCCAAGCCCCAGGCCACCCCTTAGACATTCAGTACTTC. The encoded protein is CASSQAPGHPLDIQYF.

This rearrangement joins TRBV9 to TRBJ2-7; D may be TRBD2 (6 bases). The CDR3 is 14 amino acids. V gave up 5 bases and J gave up 3 bases, with 15 bases separating them. The germline V gene encodes CDR1 SGDLS and CDR2 YYNGEE. CDR3 coding DNA: TGTGCCAGCAGTAGGGGCGGCGGGGACTACGAGCAGTACTTC. Its translation: CASSRGGGDYEQYF.

The chain employs TRBV30 and TRBJ1-6; possibly TRBD1 for D (5 bases). This CDR3 spans 14 amino acids. Between the trimmed V and J ends, which lost 2 bases and 5 bases, there was a span of 10 bases. Germline loops: CDR1 GTSNPN, CDR2 SVGIG (reference sequence). In DNA form, the CDR3 reads TGTGCCTGGAGTAAGGGGCATCATAATTCACCCCTCCACTTT. This codes for CAWSKGHHNSPLHF.

The V call is TRBV7-6, the J call TRBJ2-1, with D possibly matching TRBD2 (6 bases). CDR3 length: 15 residues. Germline CDR1 reads SGHVS; CDR2 reads FNYEAQ. V was shortened by 3 bases and J by 3 bases, with 12 bases between the two germline ends. In DNA form, the CDR3 reads TGTGCCAGCAGCTTCCCGGGACTCAACTACAATGAGCAGTTCTTC. This codes for CASSFPGLNYNEQFF.

The chain is built from TRBV29-1 and TRBJ1-2; TRBD1 matches 8 bases. Germline V gene sequence: CDR1 SQVTM, CDR2 ANQGSEA. J was trimmed by 4 bases and V by 5 bases; bases with no gene match: 12. This CDR3 has 15 amino acids. The CDR3 nucleotides are TGCAGCGTTTTCGGTGGGACAGGCGTTCTCTATGGCTACACCTTC. It specifies CSVFGGTGVLYGYTF.

The chain has TRBV5-4 and TRBJ2-5; 10 nucleotides align to TRBD1. The closer fit of TRBJ2-7 to the DNA end suggests the J call may be wrong. Germline CDR1 SGHNT, CDR2 YYREEE (reference sequence). The CDR3 has 17 residues. The CDR3 reads CASSEGQGVFLPGEQYF. For the CDR3, the DNA is TGTGCCAGCAGCGAAGGACAGGGGGTTTTCCTACCCGGCGAGCAGTACTTC.

The chain links TRBV2 to TRBJ2-1; 8 bases align to TRBD2. CDR1 and CDR2 from the germline V gene are SNHLY and FYNNEI. With V trimmed by 0 bases and J by 4 bases, 11 bases remained unmatched. CDR3 length: 18 residues. This chain's CDR3 is CASSEAPVSGGHYNEQFF. Written as DNA, the CDR3 is TGTGCCAGCAGTGAAGCCCCGGTTTCGGGGGGGCATTACAATGAGCAGTTCTTC. The full variable domain, its missing parts supplied by reference TRBV2 and TRBJ2-1, is EPEVTQTPSHQVTQMGQEVILRCVPISNHLYFYWYRQILGQKVEFLVSFYNNEISEKSEIFDDQFSVERPDGSNFTLKIRSTKLEDSAMYFCASSEAPVSGGHYNEQFFGPGTRLTVL.

The rearrangement links TRBV27 to TRBJ1-1; tentative D call: TRBD1 (5 bases). CDR1 is MNHEY and CDR2 is SMNVEV in the germline V gene (reference sequence). Trimming shortened V by 7 bases and J by 6 bases, and 24 bases separated the two germline ends. The CDR3 sequence is 16 residues long. The CDR3 DNA reads TGTGCCAGCACTCCTCTAGGGCGGGGGTCCTTGGCTGAAGCTTTCTTT. Its translation is CASTPLGRGSLAEAFF.

The rearrangement uses TRBV9 and TRBJ1-2; D remains unclear. V dropped 4 bases and J dropped 4 bases, with 8 bases sitting between them. Germline CDR1 SGDLS, CDR2 YYNGEE. This CDR3 spans 12 amino acids. CDR3 sequence reads: CASSRTGYGYTF. CDR3 in DNA: TGTGCCAGCAGCCGAACTGGCTATGGCTACACCTTC.

This clone occurred a few times. The J gene is TRBJ1-3, the V gene TRBV6-5, with unresolved D. The CDR3 length is 14 residues. In germline, CDR1 is MNHEY, CDR2 SVGAGI. Trimming took 0 bases from V and 8 from J, leaving 11 bases between them. CDR3: CASSYSPARDTIYF. DNA of the CDR3: TGTGCCAGCAGTTACTCCCCAGCCCGGGACACCATATATTTT.

The chain is built from TRBV5-8 and TRBJ1-4, with 7 bases identical to TRBD1. Germline lookup yields CDR1 SGHTS and CDR2 YDEGEE. The CDR3 spans 16 residues. With V trimmed by 0 bases and J by 7 bases, 9 bases remained unmatched. CDR3 protein: CASSLGLTGKSEKLFF. As DNA, the CDR3 is TGTGCCAGCAGCTTGGGCCTGACAGGGAAGAGTGAAAAACTGTTTTTT.

The chain combines TRBV7-6 with TRBJ1-3; 9 nucleotides align to TRBD1. Germline V gene data show CDR1 as SGHVS and CDR2 as FNYEAQ. The CDR3 totals 17 residues. J was trimmed by 0 bases and V by 5 bases; bases with no gene match: 8. This CDR3 reads CASSLYKTGGSGNTIYF. The CDR3 DNA sequence: TGTGCCAGCAGCCTTTATAAGACAGGGGGCTCTGGAAACACCATATATTTT.

The chain recombines TRBV9 with TRBJ1-3; the D is unclear. Per germline, CDR1 SGDLS and CDR2 YYNGEE. The V and J ends lost 3 bases and 3 bases respectively, with 16 bases between them. This CDR3 has 16 amino acids. DNA for the CDR3: TGTGCCAGCAGCGCCGCGGTTCGCGCAAATGGAAACACCATATATTTT. Translating it yields CASSAAVRANGNTIYF.

J is TRBJ2-5 and V is TRBV6-1; tentative D call: TRBD2 (6 bases). This CDR3 region has 15 residues. V was clipped by 4 bases and J by 4 bases, with 16 bases between them. Per germline, CDR1 MNHNS and CDR2 SASEGT. CDR3 sequence: CASSGIFGGRETQYF. In DNA form, the CDR3 reads TGTGCCAGCAGTGGGATCTTCGGGGGTCGAGAGACCCAGTACTTC.

The chain employs TRBV6-5 and TRBJ2-4; D not certain. The CDR3 has 13 residues. From germline, CDR1 is MNHEY and CDR2 SVGAGI. Trimming left V 6 bases short and J 0 bases short, with 6 bases between. The CDR3 DNA sequence: TGTGCCAGCAGGAGTATAGCCAAAAACATTCAGTACTTC. This translates into CASRSIAKNIQYF.

In the case of this clone: The junction differs from germline at one of its ends, possibly a read error. This chain uses TRBV7-9 with TRBJ2-2; 7 bases align to TRBD2. The CDR3 loop spans 15 amino acids. Germline V gene lookup returns CDR1 SEHNR and CDR2 FQNEAQ (reference sequence). The CDR3 bases are TGTTCCAGCAGCTTAGGGACTACGAACACCGGGGAGCTGTTTTTT. Protein: CSSSLGTTNTGELFF.

This chain links TRBV7-2 with TRBJ2-5, with D unresolved. The DNA end is more similar to TRBJ2-7, so the J call may be wrong. Per the germline V gene, CDR1 is SGHTA and CDR2 is FQGNSA. The length of the CDR3 is 13 residues. The chain's CDR3 is CASSLGFGSEQYF. DNA of the CDR3: TGTGCCAGCAGCTTAGGTTTTGGCAGCGAGCAGTACTTC.

This clone has only a few counts. The chain uses TRBV7-2 and TRBJ2-7; a possible D gene is TRBD1 (6 bases). The CDR3 is 13 residues long. Trimming left V 3 bases short and J 6 bases short, with 12 bases between. Germline V gives CDR1 SGHTA, CDR2 FQGNSA. The CDR3 region is CASSFYRALEQYF. The CDR3 DNA reads as TGTGCCAGCAGCTTTTACAGGGCTCTCGAGCAGTACTTC. Using reference TRBV7-2 and TRBJ2-7 for the parts outside the CDR3, the full variable domain is GAGVSQSPSNKVTEKGKDVELRCDPISGHTALYWYRQSLGQGLEFLIYFQGNSAPDKSGLPSDRFSAERTGGSVSTLTIQRTQQEDSAVYLCASSFYRALEQYFGPGTRLTVT.

This clone was seen just once. This chain uses TRBV11-3 with TRBJ2-1, with 10 bases fitting TRBD2. The germline V gene encodes CDR1 SGHNT and CDR2 YENEEA. After removal of 3 bases from V and 1 base from J, the junction contained 3 bases not matched to a gene. There are 16 residues in the CDR3. The CDR3 is CASSFLAGASYNEQFF. The CDR3 bases are TGTGCCAGCAGCTTCCTAGCGGGGGCATCCTACAATGAGCAGTTCTTC. The full variable domain, its missing parts supplied by reference TRBV11-3 and TRBJ2-1, is EAGVVQSPRYKIIEKKQPVAFWCNPISGHNTLYWYLQNLGQGPELLIRYENEEAVDDSQLPKDRFSAERLKGVDSTLKIQPAELGDSAVYLCASSFLAGASYNEQFFGPGTRLTVL.